The 32 T cell receptor beta chains presented below share a single source sample, sequenced in a study of T-cell memory formation after mild COVID-19. Using its own MiXCR run on the 5' RACE reads, TCRdb lists one record per CDR3 protein. Here the sample spans 200,000 or so distinct CDR3 sequences, around 17% being singletons. Sequenced sample: PBMCs or a T cell subset sorted from them (not recorded which). These receptors all come from an adult woman who had mild COVID-19 (a few samples of this study predate the infection). Cell type and time point are not known.

This clonotype showed up many times. V is TRBV5-1 and J is TRBJ1-6; 11 bases line up with TRBD1. Germline V CDR1 and CDR2: SGHRS, YFSETQ. This CDR3 spans 15 amino acids. Trimming took 5 bases from V and 10 from J; bases not matched to a gene: 8. CDR3 region: CASSQKGQGGSPLHF. As DNA, the CDR3 is TGCGCCAGCAGTCAAAAGGGACAGGGGGGATCACCCCTCCACTTT.

This chain links TRBV20-1 with TRBJ1-5, with D possibly being TRBD1 (5 bases). Trimming took 6 bases from V and 1 from J, leaving 19 bases between them. The CDR3 is made up of 16 amino acids. The germline CDR1 and CDR2 sequences are DFQATT and SNEGSKA (reference sequence). Here the CDR3 DNA reads TGCAGTGCCGTCCCCGGGGGGTATTGGAGCAATCAGCCCCAGCATTTT. The encoded protein is CSAVPGGYWSNQPQHF.

This clonotype was counted a few times. This rearrangement joins TRBV4-2 to TRBJ1-4, with D possibly matching TRBD1 (5 bases). This CDR3 region has 16 residues. CDR1 is LGHNA, CDR2 YNFKEQ, per germline. V lost 7 bases to trimming and J lost 2 bases, with 17 bases between them. This chain's CDR3 is CASTSDPGNTNEKLFF. In nucleotides, the CDR3 is TGTGCCAGCACTTCAGACCCAGGGAACACTAATGAAAAACTGTTTTTT.

The rearrangement joins TRBV20-1 to TRBJ2-7, with 8 nucleotides matching TRBD2. This CDR3 has 15 residues. Germline trimming cut 3 bases from V and 5 bases from J; bases unmatched to any gene: 12. Germline V gene sequence: CDR1 DFQATT, CDR2 SNEGSKA (reference sequence). The CDR3 reads CSASGGLGTMDEQYF. CDR3 nucleotides: TGCAGTGCTAGTGGGGGACTAGGGACCATGGACGAGCAGTACTTC.

This clonotype was seen more than once but under ten times. The chain employs TRBV24-1 and TRBJ1-4; D ambiguous. Germline V gives CDR1 KGHDR, CDR2 SFDVKD. The CDR3 is 12 amino acids. V was cut by 0 bases and J by 10 bases, with 5 bases left in between. The CDR3 nucleotides read TGTGCCACCAGTGATTTGAAGGGAAAACTGTTTTTT. Protein product: CATSDLKGKLFF.

At least ten counts were recorded for this clonotype. This chain uses TRBV4-3 with TRBJ2-1, with no clear D. V dropped 1 base and J dropped 7 bases, with 14 bases sitting between them. Germline-derived CDR1 and CDR2 are LGHNA and YSLEER. This CDR3 contains 15 residues. In nucleotides, the CDR3 is TGCGCCAGCAGCCAAGGGCCAAGGCCCGAGAATGAGCAGTTCTTC. Protein sequence: CASSQGPRPENEQFF.

This clonotype came up a few times. The chain links TRBV19 to TRBJ2-6, with D unclear. The CDR3 runs to 15 residues. Between the trimmed V and J ends, which lost 11 bases and 0 bases, there was a span of 14 bases. Germline values: CDR1 LNHDA, CDR2 SQIVND (reference sequence). CDR3: CAGPGSISGANVLTF. CDR3 sequence (DNA): TGTGCCGGTCCCGGATCCATCTCTGGGGCCAACGTCCTGACTTTC.

CDR3 in amino acids: CASSQNFLGGEAFF. The CDR3, as DNA: TGTGCCAGCAGTCAAAATTTCCTGGGGGGTGAAGCTTTCTTT. The J gene is TRBJ1-1, the V gene TRBV25-1; TRBD1 is a possible D gene (5 bases). The length of the CDR3 is 14 residues. The V and J ends lost 5 bases and 7 bases respectively, with 17 bases between them. The germline V gene has CDR1 MGHDK and CDR2 SYGVNS.

This chain links TRBV20-1 with TRBJ2-1; weak D call: TRBD1 (5 bases). Trimming pared 5 bases from V and 10 bases from J, leaving 15 bases between. CDR1 is DFQATT and CDR2 is SNEGSKA in the germline V gene (reference sequence). This CDR3 contains 12 residues. The CDR3 region has the DNA TGCAGTGCTTTTCCCAGGGTTGGAGAGCAGTTCTTC. It specifies CSAFPRVGEQFF.

The chain links TRBV5-1 to TRBJ2-1; no firm D call. The CDR3 length is 11 residues. CDR1 and CDR2 (germline): SGHRS, YFSETQ. Deletions cut 2 bases from V and 14 bases from J, with 11 bases between. The CDR3 here is CASSLGTAEFF. DNA of the CDR3: TGCGCCAGCAGCTTAGGAACGGCTGAGTTCTTC.

The rearrangement links TRBV5-1 to TRBJ1-2, with TRBD1 identical over 12 bases. Germline CDR1 and CDR2: SGHRS and YFSETQ. The V gene end was trimmed by 0 bases and the J gene end by 7 bases; junction bases not matched to a gene: 4. This CDR3 contains 15 residues. CDR3 loop: CASSLEGQGAGGYTF. CDR3 in DNA: TGCGCCAGCAGCTTGGAGGGACAGGGGGCTGGTGGCTACACCTTC.

The gene calls are TRBV18 and TRBJ1-1; perhaps TRBD1 as D (5 bases). Trimming took 3 bases from V and 5 from J, leaving 16 bases between them. CDR3 length equals 15 residues. Germline V gene lookup returns CDR1 KGHSH and CDR2 LQKENI. CDR3 in amino acids: CASSPVAGSRTEAFF. The CDR3 DNA sequence: TGTGCCAGCTCACCGGTGGCAGGGTCGAGGACTGAAGCTTTCTTT.

This clonotype occurred a few times. This sequence joins TRBV9 and TRBJ1-1; D not resolved. The germline V gene encodes CDR1 SGDLS and CDR2 YYNGEE. The CDR3 length is 13 residues. Trimming removed 0 bases at V and 1 base at J, with 4 bases between. This CDR3 is CASSVAPNTEAFF. The CDR3 nucleotides are TGTGCCAGCAGCGTAGCACCGAACACTGAAGCTTTCTTT.

This clonotype was seen more than once but under ten times. V is TRBV4-2 and J is TRBJ2-7; TRBD2 aligns across 10 bases. The V gene's germline CDR1 is LGHNA and CDR2 YNFKEQ. V lost 4 bases to trimming and J lost 6 bases; unmatched junction nucleotides: 12. The CDR3 has 16 amino acids. The CDR3, as DNA: TGTGCCAGCAGCCCCCTCATTAGCGGGAGGTCGACCGAGCAGTACTTC. Amino acids: CASSPLISGRSTEQYF.

In this sample, this clonotype turned up a few times. The chain uses TRBV7-3 and TRBJ1-2; D not resolved. Per germline, CDR1 SGHTA and CDR2 FQGTGA. The V end was cut by 4 bases, the J end by 4 bases, with 7 bases between. The length of the CDR3 is 12 residues. The DNA of the CDR3 is TGTGCCAGCAGCTCCCGAATCTATGGCTACACCTTC. Its protein is CASSSRIYGYTF. The entire variable domain, with the rest obtained from reference TRBV7-3 and TRBJ1-2, is as follows: GAGVSQTPSNKVTEKGKYVELRCDPISGHTALYWYRQSLGQGPEFLIYFQGTGAADDSGLPNDRFFAVRPEGSVSTLKIQRTERGDSAVYLCASSSRIYGYTFGSGTRLTVV.

This clonotype was counted between two and nine times. The rearrangement uses TRBV29-1 and TRBJ2-1, with 7 bases lining up with TRBD1. The J segment lost 14 bases and the V segment lost 5 bases, leaving 18 bases of the junction unmatched. Germline loops: CDR1 SQVTM, CDR2 ANQGSEA. The CDR3 has 14 amino acids. CDR3 amino acids: CSVPGQSSILREFF. As DNA, the CDR3 is TGCAGCGTTCCGGGACAGAGTAGCATATTGAGGGAGTTCTTC.

This clonotype has at least ten counts. V is TRBV12-3 or TRBV12-4 and J is TRBJ1-3, with no clear D. This CDR3 has 13 residues. The V end lost 11 bases, the J end lost 1 base, and 12 bases lay between the germline ends. This CDR3 reads CASKRNSGNTIYF. The CDR3 coding sequence is TGTGCCTCAAAAAGGAATTCTGGAAACACCATATATTTT.

The chain links TRBV4-1 to TRBJ2-1; no definite D call. CDR3 length: 17 residues. V was clipped by 0 bases and J by 12 bases, with 24 bases between them. Per germline, CDR1 MGHRA and CDR2 YSYEKL. CDR3 in DNA: TGCGCCAGCAGCCAAGATCGCGACCAGCACGTTTCGGTCGGGCAGTTCTTC. Translated, it gives CASSQDRDQHVSVGQFF.

The chain has TRBV14 and TRBJ2-1, with 7 positions matching TRBD1. With 4 bases clipped from V and 9 bases from J, the junction kept 6 bases outside the gene matches. This CDR3 is built from 13 residues. CDR1 is SGHDN and CDR2 is FVKESK in the germline V gene. For the CDR3, the DNA is TGTGCCAGCAGCCGGGGACAGACGGTTGAGCAGTTCTTC. As protein: CASSRGQTVEQFF.

This clonotype was recorded at least ten times. V usage is TRBV6-1 and J usage is TRBJ2-5, with D possibly TRBD2 on 5 matching bases. With 8 bases removed from V and 2 bases from J, the gap between germline ends came to 12 bases. The CDR3 runs to 13 residues. Germline V gene sequence: CDR1 MNHNS, CDR2 SASEGT. CDR3 in DNA: TGTGCCAGCTTCGGGCGGAGGCAAGAGACCCAGTACTTC. It is translated as CASFGRRQETQYF.

The chain is built from TRBV6-1 and TRBJ2-3; perhaps TRBD2 as D (5 bases). Germline CDR1 reads MNHNS; CDR2 reads SASEGT. V was clipped by 4 bases and J by 4 bases, with 9 bases between them. CDR3 length equals 13 residues. CDR3 residues: CASSGGPADTQYF. The CDR3 DNA reads as TGTGCCAGCAGTGGAGGGCCCGCAGATACGCAGTATTTT.

The rearrangement uses TRBV5-1 and TRBJ2-7; 7 bases fit TRBD1. The germline CDR1 and CDR2 sequences are SGHRS and YFSETQ. The CDR3 is made up of 15 amino acids. Unmatched junction bases numbered 11, after V lost 4 bases and J lost 4 bases. The CDR3 DNA follows: TGCGCCAGCAGCGAACTCTCGGGACAGAGATACGAGCAGTACTTC. Translating gives CASSELSGQRYEQYF.

V usage is TRBV7-6 and J usage is TRBJ2-1, with D maybe TRBD2 (6 bases). This CDR3 is 15 amino acids long. Germline CDR1 reads SGHVS; CDR2 reads FNYEAQ. The ends were cut back, 5 bases at V and 0 bases at J, with 11 bases in the middle. In DNA form, the CDR3 reads TGTGCCAGCAGCCCGGGAGAGGGCTCCTACAATGAGCAGTTCTTC. This codes for CASSPGEGSYNEQFF.

This clonotype was seen more than once but under ten times. This sequence joins TRBV7-9 and TRBJ2-5; perhaps TRBD1 as D (5 bases). Germline V gene sequence: CDR1 SEHNR, CDR2 FQNEAQ (reference sequence). The CDR3 loop spans 14 amino acids. Between the trimmed V and J ends, which lost 2 bases and 1 base, there was a span of 8 bases. CDR3 sequence reads: CASSLQGPQETQYF. CDR3 DNA: TGTGCCAGCAGCTTACAGGGTCCCCAAGAGACCCAGTACTTC.

The chain is built from TRBV7-9 and TRBJ1-6, with D tentatively TRBD1 (5 bases). The CDR3 is 16 amino acids. V was trimmed by 1 base and J by 3 bases, leaving 10 bases between them. The germline V gene has CDR1 SEHNR and CDR2 FQNEAQ (reference sequence). The CDR3 nucleotides are TGTGCCAGCAGCTTAGGGCAGGGATTCTATAATTCACCCCTCCACTTT. Translation: CASSLGQGFYNSPLHF.

The gene calls are TRBV3-1 and TRBJ2-5; D gene uncertain. The germline V gene encodes CDR1 LGHDT and CDR2 YNNKEL (reference sequence). Trimming took 5 bases from V and 0 from J, leaving 10 bases between them. The CDR3 has 14 residues. CDR3 protein: CASSVTIYQETQYF. The DNA for the CDR3 is TGTGCCAGCAGCGTAACTATCTACCAAGAGACCCAGTACTTC.

This clonotype has a handful of counts. The CDR3 nucleotides are TGCGCCAGCAGCCAAGATATGCGGATTTTCTACGAGCAGTACTTC. As protein: CASSQDMRIFYEQYF. The chain combines TRBV4-3 with TRBJ2-7; no reliable D call. The V end lost 0 bases, the J end lost 3 bases, and 12 bases lay between the germline ends. The CDR3 has 15 amino acids. CDR1 is LGHNA and CDR2 is YSLEER in the germline V gene.

This clonotype was seen only a few times. The chain couples TRBV5-1 to TRBJ2-5, with D tentatively TRBD1 or TRBD2 (5 bases each). This CDR3 has 15 residues. Trimming took 4 bases from V and 5 from J, leaving 18 bases between them. Germline-derived CDR1 and CDR2 are SGHRS and YFSETQ. CDR3 region: CASSAGTAGRETQYF. In DNA form, the CDR3 reads TGCGCCAGCAGCGCCGGGACGGCAGGTCGGGAGACCCAGTACTTC.

This chain links TRBV12-3 or TRBV12-4 with TRBJ2-2; D is perhaps TRBD1 (5 bases). The CDR3 runs 15 residues. V was clipped by 7 bases and J by 5 bases, with 17 bases between them. CDR3 sequence reads: CASTLRGSQTGELFF. As DNA, the CDR3 is TGTGCCAGCACCCTAAGGGGTTCGCAGACCGGGGAGCTGTTTTTT.

The chain combines TRBV18 with TRBJ1-2; D remains ambiguous. CDR3 length equals 14 residues. Germline-derived CDR1 and CDR2 are KGHSH and LQKENI. V lost 3 bases, J lost 4 bases, and 12 bases lay in between. The CDR3 DNA is TGTGCCAGCTCACCCGAGCGGCAGGTCTATGGCTACACCTTC. Translation gives CASSPERQVYGYTF. The complete variable domain, with remaining parts taken from reference TRBV18 and TRBJ1-2, reads NAGVMQNPRHLVRRRGQEARLRCSPMKGHSHVYWYRQLPEEGLKFMVYLQKENIIDESGMPKERFSAEFPKEGPSILRIQQVVRGDSAAYFCASSPERQVYGYTFGSGTRLTVV.

J is TRBJ1-2 and V is TRBV11-2; 7 positions agree with TRBD1. Looked up from germline, CDR1 is SGHAT and CDR2 is FQNNGV. CDR3 length: 13 residues. Trimming at V came to 5 bases and at J to 5 bases, leaving 5 bases not matched to a gene. The CDR3 DNA reads TGTGCCAGCAGCAAAACAGGGGATTATGGCTACACCTTC. Residues: CASSKTGDYGYTF.

This clonotype has just a few counts. The chain carries TRBV18 and TRBJ2-3; the D is unclear. This CDR3 contains 14 residues. Germline V CDR1 and CDR2: KGHSH, LQKENI. Trimming left V 0 bases short and J 4 bases short, with 8 bases between. This chain's CDR3 is CASSPPGMADTQYF. The CDR3 bases are TGTGCCAGCTCACCACCGGGGATGGCAGATACGCAGTATTTT. Full variable domain (missing parts from reference TRBV18 and TRBJ2-3): NAGVMQNPRHLVRRRGQEARLRCSPMKGHSHVYWYRQLPEEGLKFMVYLQKENIIDESGMPKERFSAEFPKEGPSILRIQQVVRGDSAAYFCASSPPGMADTQYFGPGTRLTVL.